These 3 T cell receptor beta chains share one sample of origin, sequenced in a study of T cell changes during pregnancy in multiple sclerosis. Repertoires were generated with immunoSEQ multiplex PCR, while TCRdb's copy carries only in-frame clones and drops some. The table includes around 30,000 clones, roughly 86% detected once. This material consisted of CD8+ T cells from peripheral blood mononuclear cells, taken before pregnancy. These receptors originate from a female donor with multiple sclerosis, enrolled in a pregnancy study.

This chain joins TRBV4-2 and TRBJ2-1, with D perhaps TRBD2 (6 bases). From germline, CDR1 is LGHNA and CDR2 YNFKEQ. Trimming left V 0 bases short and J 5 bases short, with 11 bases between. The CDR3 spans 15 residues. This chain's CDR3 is CASSQEEPGDNEQFF. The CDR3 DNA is TGTGCCAGCAGCCAAGAGGAGCCGGGAGACAATGAGCAGTTCTTC.

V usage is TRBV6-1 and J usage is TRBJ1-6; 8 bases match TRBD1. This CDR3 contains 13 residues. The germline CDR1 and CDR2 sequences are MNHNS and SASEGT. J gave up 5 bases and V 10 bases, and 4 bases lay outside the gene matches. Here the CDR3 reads CANQDRDNSPLHF. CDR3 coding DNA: TGTGCCAACCAGGACAGGGATAATTCACCCCTCCACTTT.

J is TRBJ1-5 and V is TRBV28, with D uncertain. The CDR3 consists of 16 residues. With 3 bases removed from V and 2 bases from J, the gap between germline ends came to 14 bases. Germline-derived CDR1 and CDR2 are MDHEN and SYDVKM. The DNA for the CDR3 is TGTGCCAGCAGTTTTAATAGCCTAAGTCGCAATCAGCCCCAGCATTTT. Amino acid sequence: CASSFNSLSRNQPQHF. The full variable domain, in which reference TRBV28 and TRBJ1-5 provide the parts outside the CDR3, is DVKVTQSSRYLVKRTGEKVFLECVQDMDHENMFWYRQDPGLGLRLIYFSYDVKMKEKGDIPEGYSVSREKKERFSLILESASTNQTSMYLCASSFNSLSRNQPQHFGDGTRLSIL.